The text below deals with one T cell receptor beta chain. The junction does not match germline at one end; this may be a read error. This sample's RNA came from whole unsorted tissue. Distant lung tissue was collected more than 3 cm away from the tumor edge. The germline gives CDR1 DFQATT, CDR2 SNEGSKA (reference sequence). The CDR3 runs to 16 residues. This sample was included in a study of tumor and adjacent non-tumor tissue in lung cancer. The library came from three nested PCR rounds adapted from ARM-PCR protocols. TCRdb passed the multiplex PCR reads through MiXCR, listing each CDR3 protein once. Of about 100,000 distinct CDR3 sequences listed, less than 75% were seen once; the top ten hold roughly a fifth.

The sequenced sample consisted of distant non-tumor lung tissue. The chain employs TRBV20-1 and TRBJ2-1, with D tentatively TRBD1 or TRBD2 (5 bases each). The TCR comes from a man younger than 40 with non-small cell lung cancer. The DNA of the CDR3 is TGCAATGCTAGGACACCCCAGGGTGGAGGAGACAATGAGCAGTTCTTC. It codes for CNARTPQGGGDNEQFF.